This T cell receptor beta chain appears in the sequencing data of a study of T cell responses to AZD1222 COVID-19 vaccine. About the study: Samples with a second dose at about 4 or about 12 weeks were pooled together.

Trimming removed 2 bases from V and 7 bases from J, with 14 bases in between. The CDR3 length is 15 residues. Germline V gene lookup returns CDR1 MDHEN and CDR2 SYDVKM. Concerning this clone itself: Its target is unknown.

Notes on the study in general: Baseline seropositives among AZD1222 recipients totaled only five to seven. Donors in the cohort were predominantly white British and more often female, and clonal diversity was possibly underestimated. Rises in breadth and depth of Spike-specific TCRs came after two AZD1222 doses.

The protocol was immunoSEQ multiplex PCR, while the TCRdb copy is restricted to in-frame clones and leaves out a portion. The profile shows 90,000 or so clones, around nine tenths of them singletons. The input for sequencing was peripheral blood, taken on day 0 of AZD1222 vaccination. This receptor was taken from an adult in good health. The chain links TRBV28 to TRBJ1-4; TRBD1 might be the D (6 bases). The CDR3 sequence is CASSLIGGLSEKLFF. CDR3 DNA sequence: TGTGCCAGCAGTTTAATCGGGGGGCTTAGTGAAAAACTGTTTTTT.